A selection of T cell receptor beta chains follows, all from one sample in a study of CD8 T cells in ankylosing spondylitis. TCRdb reanalysed the 5' RACE reads using MiXCR and keeps one entry per CDR3 protein. This sample has 100,000 to 150,000 distinct CDR3 sequences; around 8.5% occur once, and the top ten carry approximately 3.5%. Sequencing was carried out using blood, either unsorted or a sorted T cell fraction (not recorded which). Every receptor here comes from a male donor with ankylosing spondylitis or in good health (not recorded which). The CDR3 runs from the conserved cysteine through the conserved F or W. A D gene is named only where the DNA matches it firmly. The size field is filled for only some rows; it gives once, few, many or a size class.

D gene,J gene,V gene,clone size,CDR3 DNA,CDR3 protein
.,TRBJ1-1,TRBV5-6,.,TGTGCCAGCAGCTGGTGGGGGTCTCCAGGTTTGGACACTGAAGCTTTCTTT,CASSWWGSPGLDTEAFF
TRBD2,TRBJ2-4,TRBV20-1,many,TGCAGTGCTATGCCAGGACTAGTAAAAAACATTCAGTACTTC,CSAMPGLVKNIQYF
TRBD1,TRBJ2-7,TRBV3-1,.,TGTGCCAGCAGCCAAGCGGTCGGGACAGGACATCAGTACTTC,CASSQAVGTGHQYF
TRBD1,TRBJ2-7,TRBV6-1,many,TGTGCCAGCAGTGAAACCCGGGGACAGAGCTCCTACGAGCAGTACTTC,CASSETRGQSSYEQYF
.,TRBJ2-4,TRBV7-3,many,TGTGCCAGCAGCCTCCCGGGTCACCAAAACATTCAGTACTTC,CASSLPGHQNIQYF
.,TRBJ1-2,TRBV29-1,many,TGCAGCGTTGAAGAGGGGGGAAGTTCAGGTGGCTACACCTTC,CSVEEGGSSGGYTF
.,TRBJ2-3,TRBV6-1,few,TGTGCCAGCAGACCTACGAGGGGTAGCACAGATACGCAGTATTTT,CASRPTRGSTDTQYF
.,TRBJ2-3,TRBV7-8,many,TGTGCCAGCAGCTTACTCTATTTTGACAGTACGAAAGACACAGATACGCAGTATTTT,CASSLLYFDSTKDTDTQYF
.,TRBJ2-1,TRBV9,many,TGTGCCAGCAGCGCTGGACCCCACGATGAGCAGTTCTTC,CASSAGPHDEQFF
TRBD1,TRBJ2-2,TRBV12-3/TRBV12-4,many,TGTGCCAGCAGTTTAGGCTCCGGGACAGGGGAAGGGGAGCTGTTTTTT,CASSLGSGTGEGELFF
TRBD2,TRBJ2-5,TRBV20-1,many,TGCAGTGCTCTAGCGGGAGAGGTACGAGAGACCCAGTACTTC,CSALAGEVRETQYF
TRBD2,TRBJ2-3,TRBV6-1,many,TGTGCCAGCAGACCACAAAGGTATCCTAGCGGGAGTCGTGGAGATACGCAGTATTTT,CASRPQRYPSGSRGDTQYF
.,TRBJ2-1,TRBV7-9,.,TGTGCCAGCAACCCGGGACTCATCTCCTACAATGAGCAGTTCTTC,CASNPGLISYNEQFF
TRBD1,TRBJ2-2,TRBV11-1,many,TGTGCCAGCAGCCAGACGGGACAGGTCCTCACCGGGGAGCTGTTTTTT,CASSQTGQVLTGELFF
.,TRBJ2-7,TRBV5-6,many,TGTGCCAGCAGCTTGGACGCACCCGACAGGCGCTACGAGCAGTACTTC,CASSLDAPDRRYEQYF
.,TRBJ2-1,TRBV4-2,.,TGTGCCAGCAGCCATCCGGGCATGCAGTTCTTC,CASSHPGMQFF
.,TRBJ2-7,TRBV5-5,many,TGTGCCAGCAGCTTTTCGATGGGTCCCTTTAAGGAGCAGTACTTC,CASSFSMGPFKEQYF
.,TRBJ1-2,TRBV29-1,many,TGCAGCGTTGAAGACACTCTAAACTATGGCTACACCTTC,CSVEDTLNYGYTF
.,TRBJ2-7,TRBV12-3/TRBV12-4,many,TGTGCCAGCACCCTCTACGGCACCTACGAGCAGTACTTC,CASTLYGTYEQYF
.,TRBJ2-5,TRBV20-1,many,TGCAGTGCCAGAGGGGGGACCCCGGGGACCCAGTACTTC,CSARGGTPGTQYF
.,TRBJ2-7,TRBV5-1,few,TGCGCCAGCAGCTCTGGAACTGGGGCTAAACTCTACGAGCAGTACTTC,CASSSGTGAKLYEQYF
.,TRBJ2-1,TRBV3-1,few,TGTGCCTGCAGCCAAGAAGGGGCTAGCCACAATGAGCAGTTCTTC,CACSQEGASHNEQFF
TRBD2,TRBJ2-1,TRBV11-2,.,TGTGCCAGCAGCTCGATACTAGCGGGTTGGGAGCAGTTCTTC,CASSSILAGWEQFF